The clone carrying this T cell receptor beta chain has just a few counts. Antigen unknown. After removal of 1 base from V and 9 bases from J, the junction contained 10 bases not matched to a gene. CDR3 size: 16 residues. CDR1 and CDR2 (germline): SGHVS, FNYEAQ. This specimen belongs to a study of T-cell memory formation after mild COVID-19. TCRdb reprocessed the 5' RACE reads via MiXCR and lists one record per CDR3 protein. The sample holds 85,000 to 130,000 distinct CDR3 sequences, over 8.5% seen once. General study points: Pre-infection memory held some responding clones, suggesting pre-existing cross-reactive T cells responded. Those CD4+ clones that contracted were mainly in CM and EM (CD8+ ones in EMRA).

Sequences were obtained from PBMCs or a T cell subset sorted from them (not recorded which). The source is a man between 18 and 29 years old who had mild COVID-19 (a few samples of this study predate the infection). Cell type and time point are not known. The chain joins TRBV7-6 to TRBJ2-1, with 9 nucleotides matching TRBD1. CDR3 region: CASSLEWDRELGEQFF. The CDR3 coding sequence is TGTGCCAGCAGCTTAGAGTGGGACAGGGAATTAGGTGAGCAGTTCTTC.